The clone carrying this T cell receptor beta chain was counted many times. Its target is unknown. This entry is derived from a study of T cell repertoires in cytomegalovirus infection. Study-level background: Shared public TCR beta signatures pointed to both CMV infection and a matching HLA type.

TCRdb recomputed calls from the reads with MiXCR, one row per CDR3 protein. The sample consists of about 76,000 distinct CDR3 sequences, more than 3.5% of them appearing once. The CDR3 totals 18 residues. V gave up 5 bases and J gave up 0 bases, with 17 bases separating them. Per germline, CDR1 MNHNY and CDR2 SVGAGI (reference sequence). Study-wide results and caveats: Clonotype analysis showed dominance of the ex vivo response by HLA-C-restricted CMV-specific TCR beta clonotypes. Identification of carriers of CMV plus the relevant HLA was performed using cumulative public TCR beta family frequency.

This sequence originates from a human donor in good health (CMV status not recorded). Some clones in this sample may be carry-over from other donors' samples. The V and J genes are TRBV6-6 and TRBJ1-6, with D possibly matching TRBD1 (6 bases). Sequencing was carried out using PBMCs. CDR3 loop: CASSPLTEGGSYNSPLHF. Here the CDR3 DNA reads TGTGCCAGCAGTCCCCTCACGGAGGGGGGCTCCTATAATTCACCCCTCCACTTT.